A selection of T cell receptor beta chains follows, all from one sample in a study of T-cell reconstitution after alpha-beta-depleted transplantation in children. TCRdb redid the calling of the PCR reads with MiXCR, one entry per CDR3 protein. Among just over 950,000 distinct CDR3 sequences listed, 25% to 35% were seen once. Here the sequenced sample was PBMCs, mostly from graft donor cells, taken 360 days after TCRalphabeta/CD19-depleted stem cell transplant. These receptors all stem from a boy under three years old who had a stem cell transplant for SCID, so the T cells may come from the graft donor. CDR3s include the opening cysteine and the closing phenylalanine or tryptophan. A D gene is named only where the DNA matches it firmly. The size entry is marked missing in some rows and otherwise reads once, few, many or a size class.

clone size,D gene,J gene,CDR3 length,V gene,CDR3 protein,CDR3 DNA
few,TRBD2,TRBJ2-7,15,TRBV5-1,CASSTGTSGDHEQYF,TGCGCCAGCAGCACGGGGACTAGCGGGGACCACGAGCAGTACTTC
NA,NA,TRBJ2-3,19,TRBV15,CATSRGRFGNSISTDTQYF,TGTGCCACCAGCAGAGGCCGGTTCGGGAATTCGATTAGCACAGATACGCAGTATTTT
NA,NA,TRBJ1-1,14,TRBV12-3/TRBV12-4,CASSFGGTNTEAFF,TGTGCCAGCAGTTTCGGCGGCACGAACACTGAAGCTTTCTTT
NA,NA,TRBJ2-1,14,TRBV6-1,CASSTGPFYNEQFF,TGTGCCAGCTCGACAGGTCCTTTTTACAATGAGCAGTTCTTC
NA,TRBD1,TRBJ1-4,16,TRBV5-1,CASSFGGQETNEKLFF,TGCGCCAGCAGCTTTGGGGGACAGGAAACTAATGAAAAACTGTTTTTT
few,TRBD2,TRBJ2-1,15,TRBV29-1,CSGGRGGSSYNEQFF,TGCAGCGGTGGGCGCGGGGGGAGCTCCTACAATGAGCAGTTCTTC
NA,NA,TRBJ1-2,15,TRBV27,CASSLGPTTNYGYTF,TGTGCCAGCAGTTTAGGGCCGACAACTAACTATGGCTACACCTTC
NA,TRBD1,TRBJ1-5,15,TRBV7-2,CASSLDTGGSQPQHF,TGTGCCAGCAGCTTAGACACAGGGGGCAGCCAGCCCCAGCATTTT
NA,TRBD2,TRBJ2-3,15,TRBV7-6,CASSLNGGYTDTQYF,TGTGCCAGCAGCTTAAACGGGGGGTATACAGATACGCAGTATTTT
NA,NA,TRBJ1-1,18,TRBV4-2,CASSQSPRDARPNTEAFF,TGTGCCAGCAGCCAGAGCCCACGGGACGCTAGACCGAACACTGAAGCTTTCTTT
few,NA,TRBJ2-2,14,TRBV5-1,CASSLGLSTGELFF,TGCGCCAGCAGCCTGGGGCTGTCCACCGGGGAGCTGTTTTTT
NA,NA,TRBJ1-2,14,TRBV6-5,CASSYPDHFGGYTF,TGTGCCAGCAGTTACCCGGACCATTTTGGTGGCTACACCTTC
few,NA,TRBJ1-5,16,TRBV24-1,CATSDSSTVIHQPQHF,TGTGCCACCAGTGATTCGTCAACAGTTATTCATCAGCCCCAGCATTTT
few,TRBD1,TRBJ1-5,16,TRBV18,CASSPATGRSNQPQHF,TGTGCCAGCTCACCAGCGACAGGGAGGAGCAATCAGCCCCAGCATTTT
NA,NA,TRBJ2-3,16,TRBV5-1,CASSLIPGADTDTQYF,TGCGCCAGCAGCTTGATACCGGGGGCCGACACAGATACGCAGTATTTT